The clone carrying this T cell receptor (beta chain) was seen only once. Its antigen is still unknown. Repertoires were generated with immunoSEQ multiplex PCR, while TCRdb's copy carries only in-frame clones and drops some. The data show roughly 3,000 clones, roughly three fifths seen once. The CDR3 runs 15 residues. Germline V gives CDR1 MRHNA, CDR2 SNTAGT. V lost 6 bases, J lost 1 base, and 2 bases stayed unmatched. On the day of bone marrow donation, the related graft donor provided peripheral blood. This entry is derived from a study of T cells after posttransplantation cyclophosphamide. Overall study findings and caveats: Donor-recipient repertoire similarity was low at 1-2 months, rising over year one. Blood and skin or GI T cell repertoires showed limited TRB overlap. After PTCy, TRB diversity resembled that of CNI/methotrexate controls.

The rearrangement uses TRBV6-4 and TRBJ2-3, with 12 nucleotides matching TRBD2. Material: memory CD8+ T cells sorted from blood. The receptor's source is a woman in her 30s in good health and a related stem cell transplant donor. In DNA, the CDR3 is TGTGCCAGCAGCCGGACTAGCGGGGGCACAGATACGCAGTATTTT. This sequence encodes CASSRTSGGTDTQYF.